One and the same sample provided the 25 T cell receptor beta chains below, sequenced in a study of human thymus T cells. The source of the thymus tissue was resections taken during corrective heart surgery. The method was immunoSEQ multiplex PCR; TCRdb's version includes in-frame clones alone and lacks a portion of them. The sample comprises about 78,000 clones, nearly 98% of which are singletons, and roughly 0.031% rests with the top ten. The specimen sequenced was thymus tissue. All receptors derive from a boy younger than two with a congenital heart defect but otherwise immunologically healthy.

The chain joins TRBV7-2 to TRBJ1-2; unclear D gene. The CDR3 sequence is 13 residues long. Trimming removed 1 base from V and 2 bases from J, with 5 bases in between. Per the germline V gene, CDR1 is SGHTA and CDR2 is FQGNSA. CDR3 amino acids: CASSLDGNYGYTF. CDR3 coding DNA: TGTGCCAGCAGCTTAGACGGAAACTATGGCTACACCTTC. Complete variable domain (other parts from reference TRBV7-2 and TRBJ1-2): GAGVSQSPSNKVTEKGKDVELRCDPISGHTALYWYRQSLGQGLEFLIYFQGNSAPDKSGLPSDRFSAERTGGSVSTLTIQRTQQEDSAVYLCASSLDGNYGYTFGSGTRLTVV.

The J gene is TRBJ1-1, the V gene TRBV21-1; TRBD1, the D gene given by the table, was not confirmed from the DNA. TRBV21-1 is recorded as a pseudogene. The CDR3 extends over 16 amino acids. CDR3 loop: CASSTPGQGLRTEAFF. The CDR3 nucleotides are TGTGCCAGCAGCACCCCGGGACAGGGGTTAAGGACTGAAGCTTTCTTT.

The chain uses TRBV7-3 and TRBJ2-1; 10 positions match TRBD1. Germline V gene lookup returns CDR1 SGHTA and CDR2 FQGTGA. The ends lost 5 bases at V and 9 bases at J; junction bases unmatched: 13. The CDR3 length is 16 residues. The CDR3 sequence is CASSESRDRGLGEQFF. The DNA of the CDR3 is TGTGCCAGCAGCGAAAGCCGGGACAGGGGTCTAGGTGAGCAGTTCTTC.

V gene TRBV28 combines with J gene TRBJ2-7; D assignment may be TRBD1 or TRBD2 (6 bases each). Trimming pared 7 bases from V and 12 bases from J, leaving 19 bases between. From germline, CDR1 is MDHEN and CDR2 SYDVKM. The CDR3 length is 12 residues. The CDR3 here is CASTCLRGEWYF. CDR3 in DNA: TGTGCCAGCACTTGCCTTAGGGGGGAATGGTACTTC.

This chain joins TRBV2 and TRBJ1-2, with TRBD1 matching over 9 bases. Germline CDR1 is SNHLY and CDR2 is FYNNEI. J was trimmed by 4 bases and V by 3 bases; bases with no gene match: 24. The CDR3 is made up of 21 amino acids. For the CDR3, the DNA is TGTGCCAGCAGTGACATCCCTCCCCTAGCAATAGGACAGGGGCCCCCCTATGGCTACACCTTC. It yields the protein CASSDIPPLAIGQGPPYGYTF.

This clone was observed once. The chain links TRBV30 to TRBJ2-5, with D possibly called TRBD1 or TRBD2 (6 bases each). The CDR3 consists of 17 residues. The V end lost 7 bases, the J end lost 1 base, and 25 bases lay between the germline ends. Germline V gene sequence: CDR1 GTSNPN, CDR2 SVGIG (reference sequence). CDR3 bases: TGTGCCTTCCTGGGTTGGGCTCCGGGGGCCTCCCAAGAGACCCAGTACTTC. This translates into CAFLGWAPGASQETQYF.

This chain joins TRBV4-3 and TRBJ1-5, with 9 bases aligning to TRBD1. The CDR3 is made up of 17 amino acids. CDR1 and CDR2 (germline): LGHNA, YSLEER. The J segment lost 3 bases and the V segment lost 0 bases, leaving 6 bases of the junction unmatched. Here the CDR3 DNA reads TGCGCCAGCAGCCAAGAATGGGGACAGGGAGACAATCAGCCCCAGCATTTT. It specifies CASSQEWGQGDNQPQHF.

The genes are TRBV13 and TRBJ1-1; the match to TRBD1 covers 8 bases. The V segment lost 0 bases and the J segment 0 bases; nucleotides outside the gene matches: 3. CDR1 is PRHDT, CDR2 FYEKMQ, per germline (reference sequence). CDR3 length: 16 amino acids. The CDR3 spells CASSLGQGAVNTEAFF. The CDR3, as DNA: TGTGCCAGCAGCTTAGGCCAGGGGGCGGTGAACACTGAAGCTTTCTTT. Full variable domain (outside the CDR3, taken from reference TRBV13 and TRBJ1-1): AAGVIQSPRHLIKEKRETATLKCYPIPRHDTVYWYQQGPGQDPQFLISFYEKMQSDKGSIPDRFSAQQFSDYHSELNMSSLELGDSALYFCASSLGQGAVNTEAFFGQGTRLTVV.

V gene TRBV27 combines with J gene TRBJ2-5; TRBD1 matches 8 bases. CDR3 size: 17 residues. The ends lost 2 bases at V and 5 bases at J; junction bases unmatched: 13. CDR1 MNHEY and CDR2 SMNVEV come from the germline V gene (reference sequence). Here the CDR3 reads CASSLTWTGFILETQYF. The CDR3, as DNA: TGTGCCAGCAGTTTAACCTGGACAGGGTTTATATTGGAGACCCAGTACTTC.

The chain employs TRBV7-9 and TRBJ2-7, with D possibly matching TRBD1 (6 bases). CDR3 length equals 16 residues. CDR1 is SEHNR and CDR2 is FQNEAQ in the germline V gene (reference sequence). The V gene lost 5 bases and the J gene lost 2 bases, with 19 bases spanning the gap. CDR3 sequence: CASSRDTGQLTYEQYF. The CDR3 nucleotides are TGTGCCAGCAGCCGCGATACCGGACAGCTTACCTACGAGCAGTACTTC.

The chain joins TRBV2 to TRBJ2-7; TRBD2 might be the D (5 bases). Trimming cost V 10 bases and J 2 bases, with 15 bases left between them. There are 13 residues in the CDR3. Germline CDR1 SNHLY, CDR2 FYNNEI. CDR3 loop: CATRGLDPYEQYF. The CDR3 bases are TGTGCCACCAGAGGACTGGACCCCTACGAGCAGTACTTC.

This chain links TRBV28 with TRBJ1-5, with 7 bases matching TRBD1. There are 16 residues in the CDR3. V shed 6 bases and J 5 bases; nucleotides not matched to a gene: 13. Looked up from germline, CDR1 is MDHEN and CDR2 is SYDVKM. The CDR3 region is CASRTSDRASYQPQHF. For the CDR3, the DNA is TGTGCCAGCAGGACCTCTGACAGGGCATCCTATCAGCCCCAGCATTTT. Using reference TRBV28 and TRBJ1-5 for the parts outside the CDR3, the full variable domain is DVKVTQSSRYLVKRTGEKVFLECVQDMDHENMFWYRQDPGLGLRLIYFSYDVKMKEKGDIPEGYSVSREKKERFSLILESASTNQTSMYLCASRTSDRASYQPQHFGDGTRLSIL.

This clone occurred once. The rearrangement uses TRBV5-5 and TRBJ1-2; 10 bases match TRBD1. CDR1 is SGHKS and CDR2 is YYEKEE in the germline V gene (reference sequence). V was clipped by 6 bases and J by 5 bases; unmatched bases: 4. The CDR3 is 13 residues long. CDR3 DNA sequence: TGTGCCAGCATCGGGACAGGGGCGTATGGCTACACCTTC. This gives the protein CASIGTGAYGYTF.

The chain joins TRBV4-2 to TRBJ2-2; D gene ambiguous. This CDR3 has 15 amino acids. V shed 0 bases and J shed 6 bases, with 11 bases lying between them. Germline V lookup: CDR1 LGHNA, CDR2 YNFKEQ. The CDR3 DNA reads TGTGCCAGCAGCCAAGATTTCGTTTCTGCCGGGGAGCTGTTTTTT. As protein: CASSQDFVSAGELFF.

The chain has TRBV19 and TRBJ1-2; maybe TRBD1 (6 bases). Germline CDR1 and CDR2: LNHDA and SQIVND (reference sequence). This CDR3 has 13 amino acids. Trimming stripped 10 bases from V and 4 bases from J, with 16 bases between. CDR3 loop: CATRWGGPYGYTF. The CDR3 DNA reads as TGTGCCACCCGCTGGGGGGGCCCCTATGGCTACACCTTC.

The rearrangement links TRBV6-5 to TRBJ2-7; 9 bases match TRBD1. After removal of 6 bases from V and 3 bases from J, the junction contained 6 bases not matched to a gene. Per germline, CDR1 MNHEY and CDR2 SVGAGI. There are 14 residues in the CDR3. CDR3 in amino acids: CASSLQGASYEQYF. CDR3 sequence (DNA): TGTGCCAGCAGCCTACAGGGGGCTAGCTACGAGCAGTACTTC.

In its sample, this clone was seen once. The chain employs TRBV7-7 and TRBJ2-2, with 9 bases fitting TRBD2. V shed 2 bases, J shed 1 base, and the junction held 5 bases outside the gene matches. The germline V gene has CDR1 SSHAT and CDR2 FNYEAQ (reference sequence). The CDR3 has 17 residues. The CDR3 loop is CASSLQRGAWNTGELFF. CDR3 DNA: TGTGCCAGCAGCTTACAGCGGGGGGCCTGGAACACCGGGGAGCTGTTTTTT. The full variable domain, with the rest looked up from reference TRBV7-7 and TRBJ2-2, is GAGVSQSPRYKVTKRGQDVTLRCDPISSHATLYWYQQALGQGPEFLTYFNYEAQPDKSGLPSDRFSAERPEGSISTLTIQRTEQRDSAMYRCASSLQRGAWNTGELFFGEGSRLTVL.

The rearrangement uses TRBV6-1 and TRBJ2-5; 7 bases are a match to TRBD2. Germline V lookup: CDR1 MNHNS, CDR2 SASEGT. The V segment lost 7 bases and the J segment 2 bases; nucleotides outside the gene matches: 1. CDR3 length equals 12 residues. The CDR3 region has the DNA TGTGCCAGCACCGGGGGGCAAGAGACCCAGTACTTC. Encoded protein: CASTGGQETQYF.

The chain couples TRBV27 to TRBJ2-3; no reliable D call. From germline, CDR1 is MNHEY and CDR2 SMNVEV (reference sequence). The CDR3 loop spans 16 amino acids. V lost 2 bases, J lost 9 bases, and 21 bases lay in between. In DNA, the CDR3 is TGTGCCAGCAGTTTAAACGTCTCGCGGACCTTTCGGACGCAGTATTTT. Amino acids: CASSLNVSRTFRTQYF.

This chain joins TRBV10-3 and TRBJ2-3; maybe TRBD1 (6 bases). There are 12 residues in the CDR3. Germline V gene lookup returns CDR1 ENHRY and CDR2 SYGVKD. Trimming shortened V by 7 bases and J by 1 base, and 6 bases separated the two germline ends. The CDR3 nucleotides are TGTGCCATCACAGGGGGCACAGATACGCAGTATTTT. Encoded protein: CAITGGTDTQYF.

This sequence joins TRBV19 and TRBJ1-2, with D hard to call. This CDR3 region has 14 residues. Germline CDR1 reads LNHDA; CDR2 reads SQIVND (reference sequence). The V end lost 4 bases, the J end lost 6 bases, and 15 bases lay between the germline ends. The CDR3 bases are TGTGCCAGTAGTAGAGTCCGCCATGGTGATGGCTACACCTTC. This codes for CASSRVRHGDGYTF.

CDR3 sequence reads: CASSILGRVDEQFF. DNA of the CDR3: TGTGCCAGTAGTATACTCGGCAGGGTTGATGAGCAGTTCTTC. The gene calls are TRBV19 and TRBJ2-1; tentative D call: TRBD1 (5 bases). Germline CDR1 and CDR2: LNHDA and SQIVND (reference sequence). Trimming took 2 bases from V and 8 from J, leaving 13 bases between them. CDR3 length: 14 residues.

The sample holds a few counts of this clone. The chain combines TRBV2 with TRBJ2-7; 7 bases align to TRBD2. CDR1 SNHLY and CDR2 FYNNEI come from the germline V gene. Unmatched junction bases numbered 7, after V lost 1 base and J lost 1 base. CDR3 length equals 16 residues. The CDR3 loop reads CASSEERRGGSYEQYF. CDR3 nucleotide sequence: TGTGCCAGCAGTGAAGAACGACGCGGGGGATCCTACGAGCAGTACTTC.

This clone came up a few times. J is TRBJ1-6 and V is TRBV5-8, with D perhaps TRBD1 (5 bases). The V end was cut by 5 bases, the J end by 3 bases, with 15 bases between. Germline V gene sequence: CDR1 SGHTS, CDR2 YDEGEE. This CDR3 comprises 16 residues. This CDR3 reads CASRRPGRSYNSPLHF. The CDR3 DNA reads as TGTGCCAGCAGAAGGCCGGGACGGAGCTATAATTCACCCCTCCACTTT.

V and J are TRBV29-1 and TRBJ2-2; no definite D call. The V end was cut by 1 base, the J end by 6 bases, with 3 bases between. The CDR3 is 11 amino acids. Germline V lookup: CDR1 SQVTM, CDR2 ANQGSEA. CDR3 region: CSVEGAGELFF. CDR3 DNA sequence: TGCAGCGTTGAAGGGGCCGGGGAGCTGTTTTTT.